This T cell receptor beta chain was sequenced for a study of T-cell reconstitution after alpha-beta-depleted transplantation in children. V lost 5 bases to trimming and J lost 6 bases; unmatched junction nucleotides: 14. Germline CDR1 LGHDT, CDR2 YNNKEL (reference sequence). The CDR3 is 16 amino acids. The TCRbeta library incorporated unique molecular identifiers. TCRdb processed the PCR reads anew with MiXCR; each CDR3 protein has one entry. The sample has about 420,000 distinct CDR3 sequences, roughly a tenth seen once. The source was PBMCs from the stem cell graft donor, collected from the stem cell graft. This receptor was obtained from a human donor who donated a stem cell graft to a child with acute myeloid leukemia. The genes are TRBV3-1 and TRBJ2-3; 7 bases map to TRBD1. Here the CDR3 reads CASSWDSSRRPDTQYF. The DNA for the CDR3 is TGTGCCAGCAGCTGGGACAGTTCACGACGTCCTGATACGCAGTATTTT.